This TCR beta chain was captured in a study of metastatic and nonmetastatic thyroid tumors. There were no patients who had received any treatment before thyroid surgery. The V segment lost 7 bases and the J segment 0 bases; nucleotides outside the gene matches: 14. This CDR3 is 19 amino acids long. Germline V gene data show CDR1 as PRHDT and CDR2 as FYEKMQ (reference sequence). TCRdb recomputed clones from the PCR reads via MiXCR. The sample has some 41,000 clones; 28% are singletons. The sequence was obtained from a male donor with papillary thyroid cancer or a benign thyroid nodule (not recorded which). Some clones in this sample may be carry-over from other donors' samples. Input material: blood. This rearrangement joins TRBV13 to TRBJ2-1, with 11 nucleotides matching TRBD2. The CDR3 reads CASTSAPGLAVSSYNEQFF. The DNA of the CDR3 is TGTGCCAGCACCTCAGCCCCGGGACTAGCGGTTAGCTCCTACAATGAGCAGTTCTTC.